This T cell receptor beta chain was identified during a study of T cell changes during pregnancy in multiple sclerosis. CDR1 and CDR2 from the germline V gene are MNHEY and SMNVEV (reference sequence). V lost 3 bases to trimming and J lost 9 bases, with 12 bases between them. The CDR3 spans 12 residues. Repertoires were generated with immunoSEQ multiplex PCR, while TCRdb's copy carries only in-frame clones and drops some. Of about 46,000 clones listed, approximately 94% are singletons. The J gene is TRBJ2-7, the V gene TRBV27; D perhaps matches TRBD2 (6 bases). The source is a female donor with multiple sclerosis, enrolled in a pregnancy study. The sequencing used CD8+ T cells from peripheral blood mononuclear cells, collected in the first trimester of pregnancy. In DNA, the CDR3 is TGTGCCAGCAGTTTCCCCCGGGGGAGGCAGTACTTC. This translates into CASSFPRGRQYF.